What follows are 10 T cell receptor beta chains derived from one specimen sequenced in a study of blood T cell repertoires in COVID-19. The assay was immunoSEQ multiplex PCR, and TCRdb's table has in-frame clones only and misses some. The sample yields 160,000 or so clones, 87% seen once. The sequencing sample was made of peripheral blood. The source is a woman in her 50s with acute or convalescent COVID-19.

The chain couples TRBV7-3 to TRBJ2-1; 11 bases map to TRBD2. The CDR3 length is 15 residues. The ends lost 4 bases at V and 3 bases at J; junction bases unmatched: 2. Germline V gene sequence: CDR1 SGHTA, CDR2 FQGTGA. In nucleotides, the CDR3 is TGTGCCAGCAGCTCGACTAGCGGGGACTACAATGAGCAGTTCTTC. It yields the protein CASSSTSGDYNEQFF. The whole variable domain, filled in from reference TRBV7-3 and TRBJ2-1, reads GAGVSQTPSNKVTEKGKYVELRCDPISGHTALYWYRQSLGQGPEFLIYFQGTGAADDSGLPNDRFFAVRPEGSVSTLKIQRTERGDSAVYLCASSSTSGDYNEQFFGPGTRLTVL.

The chain links TRBV7-3 to TRBJ2-5; 14 bases match TRBD2. This CDR3 is 16 amino acids long. V gave up 5 bases and J gave up 2 bases; unmatched junction bases: 4. Germline-derived CDR1 and CDR2 are SGHTA and FQGTGA. The CDR3 protein is CASSRGLAGEQETQYF. The CDR3 coding sequence is TGTGCCAGCAGCCGGGGACTAGCGGGGGAACAAGAGACCCAGTACTTC. The entire variable domain, with the rest obtained from reference TRBV7-3 and TRBJ2-5, is as follows: GAGVSQTPSNKVTEKGKYVELRCDPISGHTALYWYRQSLGQGPEFLIYFQGTGAADDSGLPNDRFFAVRPEGSVSTLKIQRTERGDSAVYLCASSRGLAGEQETQYFGPGTRLLVL.

The chain employs TRBV6-6 and TRBJ2-3, with 9 bases lining up with TRBD1. J was trimmed by 1 base and V by 8 bases; bases with no gene match: 7. Germline assignment: CDR1 MNHNY and CDR2 SVGAGI (reference sequence). The CDR3 is 15 residues long. The CDR3 DNA is TGTGCCAGCCGGTCCCGGGACAGGGGCACAGATACGCAGTATTTT. Translated: CASRSRDRGTDTQYF.

V and J are TRBV3-1 (or the pseudogene TRBV3-2) and TRBJ1-2; 7 bases line up with TRBD1. CDR1 is LGHDT and CDR2 is YNNKEL in the germline V gene (reference sequence). The CDR3 is 14 amino acids. Trimming cost V 5 bases and J 2 bases; bases outside gene matches: 5. The CDR3 DNA reads TGTGCCAGCAGCTACAGGGGTGGGAACTATGGCTACACCTTC. This sequence encodes CASSYRGGNYGYTF.

The rearrangement joins TRBV18 to TRBJ1-2; D call uncertain. The CDR3 runs to 13 residues. Trimming cost V 6 bases and J 3 bases, with 11 bases left between them. Germline V lookup: CDR1 KGHSH, CDR2 LQKENI. The CDR3 is CASSFDWDYGYTF. The CDR3 region has the DNA TGTGCCAGCTCCTTCGACTGGGACTATGGCTACACCTTC.

V gene TRBV4-1 combines with J gene TRBJ1-2; D remains unclear. V was clipped by 1 base and J by 1 base, with 10 bases between them. This CDR3 is built from 15 residues. CDR1 and CDR2 (germline): MGHRA, YSYEKL. CDR3 nucleotide sequence: TGCGCCAGCAGCCAAGGGTTCAGTCTTAACTATGGCTACACCTTC. This gives the protein CASSQGFSLNYGYTF.

The rearrangement uses TRBV6-2 or TRBV6-3 and TRBJ2-5; perhaps TRBD2 as D (6 bases). The V end lost 3 bases, the J end lost 1 base, and 12 bases lay between the germline ends. The CDR3 consists of 15 residues. Germline assignment: CDR1 MNHEY and CDR2 SVGEGT. CDR3 DNA: TGTGCCAGCAGTTATTTAGCGGAGCTCCAAGAGACCCAGTACTTC. It specifies CASSYLAELQETQYF.

This clone was seen a few times. The V call is TRBV30, the J call TRBJ1-1, with 9 bases lining up with TRBD1. The CDR3 runs to 12 residues. CDR1 GTSNPN and CDR2 SVGIG come from the germline V gene (reference sequence). J lost 6 bases, V lost 2 bases, and 1 base had no gene match. The CDR3 sequence: CAWSRQGAEAFF. In nucleotides, the CDR3 is TGTGCCTGGAGTCGACAGGGGGCTGAAGCTTTCTTT.

This sequence joins TRBV6-6 and TRBJ1-3; D remains unclear. The CDR3 contains 16 residues. Germline CDR1 and CDR2: MNHNY and SVGAGI (reference sequence). V dropped 2 bases and J dropped 0 bases, with 11 bases sitting between them. The CDR3 DNA follows: TGTGCCAGCAGTTACGTACGAACCGGCTCTGGAAACACCATATATTTT. It is translated as CASSYVRTGSGNTIYF.

This chain joins TRBV7-2 and TRBJ2-7, with 7 bases lining up with TRBD2. The V and J ends lost 8 bases and 0 bases, in that order; junction bases with no gene match: 10. The germline V gene encodes CDR1 SGHTA and CDR2 FQGNSA. The CDR3 loop spans 15 amino acids. The CDR3 sequence is CASARLAESSYEQYF. DNA of the CDR3: TGTGCCAGCGCTAGACTAGCCGAGAGCTCCTACGAGCAGTACTTC. Together with reference TRBV7-2 and TRBJ2-7, the CDR3 gives the full variable domain: GAGVSQSPSNKVTEKGKDVELRCDPISGHTALYWYRQSLGQGLEFLIYFQGNSAPDKSGLPSDRFSAERTGGSVSTLTIQRTQQEDSAVYLCASARLAESSYEQYFGPGTRLTVT.